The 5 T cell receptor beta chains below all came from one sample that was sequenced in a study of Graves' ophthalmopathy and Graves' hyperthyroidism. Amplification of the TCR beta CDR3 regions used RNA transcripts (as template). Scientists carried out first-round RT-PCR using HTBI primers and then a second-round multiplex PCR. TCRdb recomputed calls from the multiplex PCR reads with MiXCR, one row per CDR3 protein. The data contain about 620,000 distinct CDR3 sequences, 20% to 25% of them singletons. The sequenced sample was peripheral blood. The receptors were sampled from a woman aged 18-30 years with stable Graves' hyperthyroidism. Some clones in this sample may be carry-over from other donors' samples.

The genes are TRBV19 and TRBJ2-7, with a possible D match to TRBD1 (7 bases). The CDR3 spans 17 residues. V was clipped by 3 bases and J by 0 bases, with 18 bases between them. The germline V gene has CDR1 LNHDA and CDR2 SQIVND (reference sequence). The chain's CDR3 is CASSIIGGAGGSYEQYF. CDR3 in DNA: TGTGCCAGTAGTATCATCGGCGGGGCAGGGGGCTCCTACGAGCAGTACTTC.

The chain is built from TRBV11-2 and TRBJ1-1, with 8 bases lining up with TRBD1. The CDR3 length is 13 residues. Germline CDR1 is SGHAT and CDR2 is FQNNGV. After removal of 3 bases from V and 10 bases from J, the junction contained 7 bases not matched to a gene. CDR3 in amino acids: CASSFSTGERAFF. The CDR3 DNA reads TGTGCCAGCAGCTTCTCGACAGGGGAACGAGCTTTCTTT.

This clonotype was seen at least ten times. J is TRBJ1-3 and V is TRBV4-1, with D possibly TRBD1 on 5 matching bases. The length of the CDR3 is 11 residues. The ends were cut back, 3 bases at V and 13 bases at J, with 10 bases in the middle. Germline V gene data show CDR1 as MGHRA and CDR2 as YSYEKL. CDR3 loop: CASSHARQIYF. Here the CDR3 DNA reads TGCGCCAGCAGCCATGCCCGACAGATATATTTT.

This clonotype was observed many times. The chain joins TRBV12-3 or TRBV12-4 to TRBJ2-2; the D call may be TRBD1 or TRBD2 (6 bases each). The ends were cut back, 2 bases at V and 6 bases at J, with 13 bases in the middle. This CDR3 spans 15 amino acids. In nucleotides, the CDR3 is TGTGCCAGCAGTTTATGGGGGGCCGTAGCCGGGGAGCTGTTTTTT. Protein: CASSLWGAVAGELFF.

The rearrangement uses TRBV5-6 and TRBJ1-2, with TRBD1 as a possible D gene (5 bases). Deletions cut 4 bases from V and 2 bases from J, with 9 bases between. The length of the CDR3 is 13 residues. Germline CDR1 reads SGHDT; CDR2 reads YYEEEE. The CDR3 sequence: CASSRTHNYGYTF. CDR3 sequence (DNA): TGTGCCAGCAGCCGGACACACAACTATGGCTACACCTTC.